This TCR beta chain was recorded in a study of T cells in women clearing cervical HPV infection. Turning to the study itself: Controls gave blood once infection was undetectable; cases at lesion identification. With HLA typing for only a few women, HLA confounding remains possible. Study results and limitations: CIN3+ cases had significantly higher TCR richness than controls; evenness did not differ.

With respect to this clone: Its antigen is unknown. The read ends 3 residues shy of where the CDR3 ends; the end is completed using the germline J gene.

Measured with immunoSEQ multiplex PCR; TCRdb has only the in-frame clones, and not every one. The sample totals tens of thousands of clones; its top ten clones hold less than 2%. CDR3 length: 15 amino acids. The germline V gene has CDR1 PRHDT and CDR2 FYEKMQ (reference sequence). This sequence joins TRBV13 and TRBJ2-3; 10 bases map to TRBD2. This sequence was found in a woman between 18 and 69 years old with a cervical HPV16 infection that either progressed to CIN3+ or cleared (not recorded which). What was sequenced was blood buffy coat. The CDR3 is CASSLKLAGQETQYF. The part of the CDR3 DNA that was read is TGTGCCAGCAGCTTAAAACTAGCGGGGCAAGAGACG.